The next 7 T cell receptor beta chains were all read from a single sample in a study of T cell responses to AZD1222 COVID-19 vaccine. The repertoire was sequenced with immunoSEQ multiplex PCR; TCRdb's copy has only in-frame clones and lacks some. The data hold over 100,000 clones, with roughly nine tenths observed a single time. Sequencing used peripheral blood, obtained on day 0 of AZD1222 vaccination. The receptors come from an adult in good health.

The rearrangement joins TRBV9 to TRBJ1-1; 8 nucleotides line up with TRBD1. Germline V gene lookup returns CDR1 SGDLS and CDR2 YYNGEE. The CDR3 is 13 residues long. V dropped 5 bases and J dropped 4; count of bases not matched to a gene: 4. The CDR3 reads CASRRTGGTEAFF. CDR3 DNA: TGTGCCAGCAGAAGAACAGGGGGCACTGAAGCTTTCTTT.

The gene calls are TRBV9 and TRBJ2-5, with D perhaps TRBD1 (5 bases). CDR1 SGDLS and CDR2 YYNGEE come from the germline V gene. The length of the CDR3 is 15 residues. V was cut by 0 bases and J by 3 bases, with 12 bases left in between. Written as DNA, the CDR3 is TGTGCCAGCAGCGTAGGGGTAGGGGAAAAAGAGACCCAGTACTTC. Its protein product is CASSVGVGEKETQYF.

V is TRBV7-9 and J is TRBJ2-5; 8 nucleotides agree with TRBD2. This CDR3 is built from 14 residues. Germline V gene lookup returns CDR1 SEHNR and CDR2 FQNEAQ (reference sequence). V was clipped by 5 bases and J by 5 bases; unmatched bases: 7. In DNA, the CDR3 is TGTGCCAGCAGCACCGGACTAGCAAGTGAGACCCAGTACTTC. This codes for CASSTGLASETQYF.

This chain connects TRBV2 to TRBJ2-7; D uncertain. The V end was cut by 7 bases, the J end by 2 bases, with 9 bases between. Germline V gene data show CDR1 as SNHLY and CDR2 as FYNNEI. This CDR3 has 12 amino acids. Here the CDR3 reads CASKSQAYEQYF. The CDR3 DNA reads as TGTGCCAGCAAGAGTCAGGCCTACGAGCAGTACTTC.

This sequence joins TRBV6-4 and TRBJ2-1; 8 bases align to TRBD2. CDR1 is MRHNA, CDR2 SNTAGT, per germline. The CDR3 length is 16 residues. V shed 2 bases, J shed 0 bases, and the junction held 3 bases outside the gene matches. The DNA for the CDR3 is TGTGCCAGCAGTGACACCGCGGGAGGCTCCTACAATGAGCAGTTCTTC. Encoded protein: CASSDTAGGSYNEQFF.

The CDR3 DNA reads TGTGCCAGCAGCTCCCGGACAGGGGGAGAAAAACTGTTTTTT. Translation: CASSSRTGGEKLFF. The chain joins TRBV7-9 to TRBJ1-4; 10 bases align to TRBD1. This CDR3 has 14 amino acids. J gave up 8 bases and V 4 bases, and 4 bases lay outside the gene matches. Germline CDR1 reads SEHNR; CDR2 reads FQNEAQ (reference sequence). The full variable domain, its missing parts supplied by reference TRBV7-9 and TRBJ1-4, is DTGVSQNPRHKITKRGQNVTFRCDPISEHNRLYWYRQTLGQGPEFLTYFQNEAQLEKSRLLSDRFSAERPKGSFSTLEIQRTEQGDSAMYLCASSSRTGGEKLFFGSGTQLSVL.

This clone is a singleton in its sample. The V and J genes are TRBV30 and TRBJ2-3, with D tentatively TRBD2 (6 bases). Germline values: CDR1 GTSNPN, CDR2 SVGIG (reference sequence). Trimming stripped 4 bases from V and 2 bases from J, with 22 bases between. CDR3 length equals 17 residues. For the CDR3, the DNA is TGTGCCTGGACTTCCGGCGGTAGCGGAACCTTCACAGATACGCAGTATTTT. The encoded protein is CAWTSGGSGTFTDTQYF.